Listed here are 24 T cell receptor beta chains from one sample, sequenced in a study of blood T cells in healthy people across ages. Using a J-beta primer mix together with a sample-barcoded 5' primer, a second PCR was run for about 6 to 12 cycles. A single record per CDR3 protein comes from TCRdb applying MiXCR to the 5' RACE reads. The repertoire includes hundreds of thousands of distinct CDR3 sequences, approximately 30% of them detected once, and 15% sits in the top ten. Sequencing was performed on blood. Every receptor here comes from a woman aged 80 or over in good health.

This clonotype was detected ten times or more. This sequence joins TRBV7-9 and TRBJ2-3; TRBD1 matches 9 bases. The V segment lost 5 bases and the J segment 4 bases; nucleotides outside the gene matches: 10. The germline V gene has CDR1 SEHNR and CDR2 FQNEAQ (reference sequence). The CDR3 runs to 16 residues. The CDR3 loop is CASSPGQGLTADTQYF. CDR3 DNA sequence: TGTGCCAGCAGCCCGGGACAGGGCTTGACCGCAGATACGCAGTATTTT.

This clonotype was observed a handful of times. The V call is TRBV28, the J call TRBJ1-2; D is perhaps TRBD1 (6 bases). CDR3 size: 14 residues. Germline assignment: CDR1 MDHEN and CDR2 SYDVKM. V gave up 4 bases and J gave up 8 bases, with 17 bases separating them. CDR3 DNA sequence: TGTGCCAGCAGTTACGGACTCAGGGGCGACGGCTACACCTTC. It specifies CASSYGLRGDGYTF.

This clonotype was recorded many times. J is TRBJ1-1 and V is TRBV4-3; no clear D gene. The CDR3 is made up of 14 amino acids. V lost 1 base, J lost 5 bases, and 11 bases lay in between. In germline, CDR1 is LGHNA, CDR2 YSLEER. DNA for the CDR3: TGCGCCAGCAGCCAAGGAGAAGGGCATACTGAAGCTTTCTTT. Amino acid sequence: CASSQGEGHTEAFF.

This chain connects TRBV5-1 to TRBJ2-1; perhaps TRBD2 as D (5 bases). Trimming took off 1 base at V and 6 bases at J, with 14 bases between the two ends. The CDR3 loop spans 15 amino acids. Germline V CDR1 and CDR2: SGHRS, YFSETQ. CDR3 sequence: CASSLSGSSPNEQFF. CDR3 DNA sequence: TGCGCCAGCAGCTTGTCCGGATCTAGCCCCAATGAGCAGTTCTTC.

The chain recombines TRBV9 with TRBJ2-2, with D perhaps given as TRBD1 or TRBD2 (6 bases each). Germline values: CDR1 SGDLS, CDR2 YYNGEE. The CDR3 consists of 15 residues. V shed 4 bases and J shed 5 bases, with 15 bases lying between them. CDR3 loop: CASSQGGGGTGELFF. The CDR3 bases are TGTGCCAGCAGCCAGGGTGGAGGGGGGACCGGGGAGCTGTTTTTT.

A remark on this clonotype: Since a much larger clone is just one base distant, this may be a read error. This chain joins TRBV7-6 and TRBJ2-1; TRBD1 might be the D (6 bases). This CDR3 spans 15 amino acids. The ends were cut back, 2 bases at V and 5 bases at J, with 13 bases in the middle. CDR1 SGHVS and CDR2 FNYEAQ come from the germline V gene. This CDR3 is CASSLSDSSHNEQFF. The CDR3 DNA follows: TGTGCCAGCAGCTTATCGGACAGTTCCCACAATGAGCAGTTCTTC.

This clonotype was counted many times. Being one base from a much bigger clone, this may be a read error. This rearrangement joins TRBV7-2 to TRBJ2-7, with D maybe TRBD1 (6 bases). The assigned J gene may be wrong: the sequence end matches TRBJ2-5 better. The CDR3 is 14 amino acids. The germline CDR1 and CDR2 sequences are SGHTA and FQGNSA. In DNA form, the CDR3 reads TGTGCCAGCAGCTGCCGGGGCAGGGGAGAGACCCAGTACTTC. Its protein product is CASSCRGRGETQYF.

This clonotype was counted a single time. A much larger clonotype is one base distant, so this may be a read error. The rearrangement links TRBV2 to TRBJ2-7, with D possibly matching TRBD1 (6 bases). This CDR3 contains 14 residues. The germline gives CDR1 SNHLY, CDR2 FYNNEI. V was clipped by 7 bases and J by 4 bases, with 17 bases between them. CDR3 nucleotide sequence: TGTGCCAGCAAGGACCCGGAACAGGGTTACGAGCAGTACTTC. This encodes CASKDPEQGYEQYF.

This clonotype was seen at least ten times. V and J are TRBV28 and TRBJ2-5; weak D call: TRBD2 (5 bases). This CDR3 has 14 amino acids. The germline CDR1 and CDR2 sequences are MDHEN and SYDVKM. V gave up 9 bases and J gave up 11 bases, with 25 bases separating them. The CDR3 protein is CASNLGSHLGEQYF. CDR3 nucleotides: TGTGCCAGTAATTTAGGGTCCCACCTTGGGGAGCAGTACTTC.

This clonotype has more than one count but fewer than ten. This may arise from a read error, as a much more abundant clone is one base away. The chain is built from TRBV4-3 and TRBJ2-5, with TRBD2 matching over 14 bases. TRBJ2-7 explains the end of the DNA better; the J call may be wrong. The length of the CDR3 is 17 residues. Germline V gene sequence: CDR1 LGHNA, CDR2 YSLEER. This CDR3 reads CASSQEGGTSGGYEQYF. In DNA, the CDR3 is TGCGCCAGCAGCCAAGAGGGGGGGACTAGCGGGGGATACGAGCAGTACTTC.

This clonotype was observed at least ten times. The rearrangement links TRBV6-1 to TRBJ1-2, with D hard to call. Trimming shortened V by 6 bases and J by 5 bases, and 16 bases separated the two germline ends. CDR1 MNHNS and CDR2 SASEGT come from the germline V gene. CDR3 length equals 14 residues. This CDR3 reads CASREDGSTYGYTF. The CDR3 DNA reads as TGTGCCAGCAGGGAGGACGGCTCGACGTATGGCTACACCTTC.

In this sample, this clonotype turned up a few times. J is TRBJ1-1 and V is TRBV12-3 or TRBV12-4; D is unresolved. Trimming took 7 bases from V and 8 from J, leaving 14 bases between them. The CDR3 has 12 amino acids. In nucleotides, the CDR3 is TGTGCCAGCACCCCGGGTCTCAACGAAGCTTTCTTT. Its protein product is CASTPGLNEAFF.

This clonotype was seen ten or more times. V gene TRBV12-3 or TRBV12-4 combines with J gene TRBJ2-1, with D perhaps matching TRBD2 (5 bases). The CDR3 sequence is 14 residues long. Trimming pared 1 base from V and 8 bases from J, leaving 12 bases between. The CDR3, as DNA: TGTGCCAGCAGTTTAGAATCGAGGGATGATGAGCAGTTCTTC. As protein: CASSLESRDDEQFF.

This clonotype was counted only a few times. This may stem from a read error, because a much larger clone lies one nucleotide away. The chain employs TRBV7-2 and TRBJ2-1; D perhaps matches TRBD2 (5 bases). Germline lookup yields CDR1 SGHTA and CDR2 FQGNSA. This CDR3 contains 14 residues. V was clipped by 1 base and J by 10 bases, with 14 bases between them. CDR3 nucleotides: TGTGCCAGCAGCTTAGGGAGTTTGGGCGGGGAGCAGTTCTTC. Translated, it gives CASSLGSLGGEQFF.

At least ten counts were recorded for this clonotype. CDR3 loop: CASALEETQYF. The CDR3 bases are TGTGCCAGCGCCCTCGAAGAGACCCAGTACTTC. The V and J genes are TRBV12-3 or TRBV12-4 and TRBJ2-5, with unresolved D. This CDR3 is 11 amino acids long. V dropped 8 bases and J dropped 3 bases, with 7 bases sitting between them.

At least ten counts were recorded for this clonotype. The gene calls are TRBV2 and TRBJ1-2, with unresolved D. This CDR3 has 11 residues. Germline V CDR1 and CDR2: SNHLY, FYNNEI. Trimming cost V 6 bases and J 9 bases, with 11 bases left between them. The CDR3 loop is CASSRDQSYTF. CDR3 nucleotides: TGTGCCAGCAGCCGAGACCAGAGCTACACCTTC. The whole variable domain, filled in from reference TRBV2 and TRBJ1-2, reads EPEVTQTPSHQVTQMGQEVILRCVPISNHLYFYWYRQILGQKVEFLVSFYNNEISEKSEIFDDQFSVERPDGSNFTLKIRSTKLEDSAMYFCASSRDQSYTFGSGTRLTVV.

In its sample, this clonotype was seen a few times. The V and J genes are TRBV4-1 and TRBJ2-2; D not certain. CDR1 and CDR2 (germline): MGHRA, YSYEKL. The CDR3 has 14 residues. Trimming stripped 1 base from V and 3 bases from J, with 6 bases between. CDR3 sequence (DNA): TGCGCCAGCAGCCAAGGGTTTCACACCGGGGAGCTGTTTTTT. Encoded protein: CASSQGFHTGELFF.

The chain uses TRBV25-1 and TRBJ2-2; TRBD1 might be the D (5 bases). Germline assignment: CDR1 MGHDK and CDR2 SYGVNS. The V and J ends lost 3 bases and 3 bases respectively, with 11 bases between them. This CDR3 is built from 15 residues. The DNA of the CDR3 is TGTGCCAGCAGTGAGGTGACAGTAGACACCGGGGAGCTGTTTTTT. This translates into CASSEVTVDTGELFF.

The sample holds a few counts of this clonotype. Germline and junction disagree at one end, which may indicate a read error. The rearrangement links TRBV6-2 or TRBV6-3 to TRBJ2-7, with TRBD1 identical over 9 bases. Germline values: CDR1 MNHEY, CDR2 SVGEGT. The CDR3 runs to 15 residues. CDR3 sequence: CAGSRTGTGPYEQYF. CDR3 nucleotides: TGTGCCGGCAGTCGAACCGGGACAGGGCCCTACGAGCAGTACTTC.

About this clonotype itself: Since a much larger clone is just one base distant, this may be a read error. The chain has TRBV3-1 and TRBJ2-3; 12 bases map to TRBD2. The CDR3 is made up of 17 amino acids. CDR1 is LGHDT, CDR2 YNNKEL, per germline (reference sequence). This CDR3 reads CASSRASGGALPDAQYF. Here the CDR3 DNA reads TGTGCCAGCAGCCGGGCTAGCGGGGGGGCTTTGCCAGATGCGCAGTATTTT.

This clonotype has ten or more counts. The V gene is TRBV20-1, the J gene TRBJ2-5; D is uncertain. V was clipped by 6 bases and J by 1 base, with 15 bases between them. Germline V gives CDR1 DFQATT, CDR2 SNEGSKA (reference sequence). The CDR3 runs 14 residues. CDR3 nucleotides: TGCAGTGCCCCCCGGGTGGAAGCCCAAGAGACCCAGTACTTC. It encodes CSAPRVEAQETQYF.

The chain recombines TRBV9 with TRBJ1-2; 7 nucleotides agree with TRBD1. V lost 3 bases, J lost 6 bases, and 8 bases stayed unmatched. The CDR3 has 14 amino acids. Germline CDR1 and CDR2: SGDLS and YYNGEE. CDR3 residues: CASSALRGLDGYTF. The CDR3 DNA sequence: TGTGCCAGCAGCGCCCTTAGGGGGCTGGATGGCTACACCTTC.

A word on this clonotype: Sequence at one end of the junction differs from germline and may be a read error. V and J are TRBV28 and TRBJ1-6; maybe TRBD1 (5 bases). The CDR3 is made up of 15 amino acids. Germline V gene sequence: CDR1 MDHEN, CDR2 SYDVKM. DNA for the CDR3: TGTGTCAGCAGTTCACCGGGACGGTCTAATTCACCGGCCCACTTT. Translating it yields CVSSSPGRSNSPAHF.

This clonotype was detected once. The chain combines TRBV29-1 with TRBJ2-1, with 8 bases lining up with TRBD1. This CDR3 is 12 amino acids long. V trimming: 2 bases; J trimming: 8 bases; junction bases outside the gene matches: 2. CDR1 is SQVTM, CDR2 ANQGSEA, per germline. The CDR3 here is CSVEQGADEQFF. Here the CDR3 DNA reads TGCAGCGTTGAACAGGGGGCGGATGAGCAGTTCTTC.